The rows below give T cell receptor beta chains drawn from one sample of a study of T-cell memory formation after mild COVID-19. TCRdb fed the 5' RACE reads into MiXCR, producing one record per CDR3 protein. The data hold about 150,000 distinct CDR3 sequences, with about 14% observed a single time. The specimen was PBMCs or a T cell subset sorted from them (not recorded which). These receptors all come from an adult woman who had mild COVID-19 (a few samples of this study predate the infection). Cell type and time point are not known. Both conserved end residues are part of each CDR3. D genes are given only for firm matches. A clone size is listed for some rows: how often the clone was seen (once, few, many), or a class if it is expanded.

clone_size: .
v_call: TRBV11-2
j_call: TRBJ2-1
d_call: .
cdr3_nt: TGTGCCAGCAGCCTTTTTGGGGGAGGCGAGCAGTTCTTC
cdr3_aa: CASSLFGGGEQFF

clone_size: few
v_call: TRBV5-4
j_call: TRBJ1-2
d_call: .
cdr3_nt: TGTGCCAGCAGCTCAGGGATCGGTGGCTACACCTTC
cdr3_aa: CASSSGIGGYTF

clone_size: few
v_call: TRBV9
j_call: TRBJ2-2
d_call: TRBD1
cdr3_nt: TGTGCCAGCAGCGGACAGGGGGCGCGGAACACCGGGGAGCTGTTTTTT
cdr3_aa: CASSGQGARNTGELFF

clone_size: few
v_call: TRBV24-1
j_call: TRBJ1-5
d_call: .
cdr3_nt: TGTGCCACCAGTGATCCTACGGGGAATACTAATCAGCCCCAGCATTTT
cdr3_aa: CATSDPTGNTNQPQHF

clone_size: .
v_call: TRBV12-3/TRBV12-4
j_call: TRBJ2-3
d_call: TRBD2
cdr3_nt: TGTGCCAGCAGGCCCCTAGCGGGGGGTTCAGATACGCAGTATTTT
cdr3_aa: CASRPLAGGSDTQYF

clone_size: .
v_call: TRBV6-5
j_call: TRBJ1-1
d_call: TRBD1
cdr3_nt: TGTGCCAGCAGTTACCGCCAGGGGGGTAACACTGAAGCTTTCTTT
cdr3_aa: CASSYRQGGNTEAFF

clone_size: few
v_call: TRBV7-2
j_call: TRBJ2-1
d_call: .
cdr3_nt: TGTGCCAGCAGCTTAGCGCTGGGCAATGAGCAGTTCTTC
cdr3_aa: CASSLALGNEQFF

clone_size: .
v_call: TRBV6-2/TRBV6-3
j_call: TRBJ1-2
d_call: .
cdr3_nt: TGTGCCAGCGGAACGATACCCAAAGAAGCTAACTATGGCTACACCTTC
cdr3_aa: CASGTIPKEANYGYTF

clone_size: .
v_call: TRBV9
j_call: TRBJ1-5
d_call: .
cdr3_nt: TGTGCCAGCAGCTTTGGACACAATCAGCCCCAGCATTTT
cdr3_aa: CASSFGHNQPQHF

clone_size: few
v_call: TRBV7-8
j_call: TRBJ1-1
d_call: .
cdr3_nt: TGTGCCAGCAGCTTAGCGCTCAGGATGAACACTGAAGCTTTCTTT
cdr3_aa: CASSLALRMNTEAFF

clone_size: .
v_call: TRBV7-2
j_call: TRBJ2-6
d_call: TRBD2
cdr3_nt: TGTGCCAGCAGCTTAGTACACAGCGGGAGGGGTTCTGGGGCCAACGTCCTGACTTTC
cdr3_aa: CASSLVHSGRGSGANVLTF

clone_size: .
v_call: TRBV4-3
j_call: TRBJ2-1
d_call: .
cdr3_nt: TGCGCCAGCAGCCAGGGTTTTGGGGGATACAATGAGCAGTTCTTC
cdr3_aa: CASSQGFGGYNEQFF

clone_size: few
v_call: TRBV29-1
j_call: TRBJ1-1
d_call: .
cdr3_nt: TGCAGCGTCCTCCGCGATATGAACACTGAAGCTTTCTTT
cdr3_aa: CSVLRDMNTEAFF

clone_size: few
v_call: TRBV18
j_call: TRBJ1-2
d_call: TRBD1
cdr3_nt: TGTGCCAGCTCCCAGGGACAGGGGACCTCTAACTATGGCTACACCTTC
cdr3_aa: CASSQGQGTSNYGYTF

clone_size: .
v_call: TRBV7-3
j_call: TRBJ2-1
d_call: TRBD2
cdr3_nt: TGTGCCAGCAGCTTAGACGGGGGGGCTCGTATTAATGAGCAGTTCTTC
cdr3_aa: CASSLDGGARINEQFF

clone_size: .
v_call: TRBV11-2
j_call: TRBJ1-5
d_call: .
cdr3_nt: TGTGCCAGCAGCTTAGATAGCGGGGTTGGGAATCAGCCCCAGCATTTT
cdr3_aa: CASSLDSGVGNQPQHF

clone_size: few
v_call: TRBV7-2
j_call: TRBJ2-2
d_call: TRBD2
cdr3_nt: TGTGCCAGCAGCTCGACTAGCGGGAGTACCGGGGAGCTGTTTTTT
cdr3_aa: CASSSTSGSTGELFF

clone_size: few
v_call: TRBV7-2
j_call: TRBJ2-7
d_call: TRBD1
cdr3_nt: TGTGCCAGCAGCTCTAACAGGGGGCCCTACGAGCAGTACTTC
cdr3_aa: CASSSNRGPYEQYF

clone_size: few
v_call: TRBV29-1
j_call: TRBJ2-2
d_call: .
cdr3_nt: TGCAGCGCGGGACAGAACACCGGGGAGCTGTTTTTT
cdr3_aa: CSAGQNTGELFF

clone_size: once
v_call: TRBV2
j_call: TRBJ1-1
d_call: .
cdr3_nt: TGTGCCAGCAGCGGCGTCGGGGGGGCCACAATCGCTGAAGCTTTCTTT
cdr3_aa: CASSGVGGATIAEAFF

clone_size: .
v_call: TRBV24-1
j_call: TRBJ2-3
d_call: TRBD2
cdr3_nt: TGTGCCACCAGTGATTACAGAGCGGGGGCCACAGATACGCAGTATTTT
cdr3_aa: CATSDYRAGATDTQYF

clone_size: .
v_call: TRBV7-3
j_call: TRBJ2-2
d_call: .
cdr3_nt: TGTGCCAGCAGCTTATGGGGCTTTGGCACCGGGGAGCTGTTTTTT
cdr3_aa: CASSLWGFGTGELFF